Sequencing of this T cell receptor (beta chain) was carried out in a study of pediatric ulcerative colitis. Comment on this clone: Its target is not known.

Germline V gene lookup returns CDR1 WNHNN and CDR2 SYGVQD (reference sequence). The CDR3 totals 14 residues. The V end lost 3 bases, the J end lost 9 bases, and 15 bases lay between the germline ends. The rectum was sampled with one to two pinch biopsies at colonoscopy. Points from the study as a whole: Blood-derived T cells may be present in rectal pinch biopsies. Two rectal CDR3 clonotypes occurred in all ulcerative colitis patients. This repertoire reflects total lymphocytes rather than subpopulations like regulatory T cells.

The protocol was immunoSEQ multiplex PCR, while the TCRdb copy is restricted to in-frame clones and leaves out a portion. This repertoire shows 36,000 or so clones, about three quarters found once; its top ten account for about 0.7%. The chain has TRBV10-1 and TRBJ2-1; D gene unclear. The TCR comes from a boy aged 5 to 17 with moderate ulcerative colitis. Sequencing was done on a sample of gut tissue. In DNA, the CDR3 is TGCGCCAGCAGTGACGTCACCACACCAAGTGAGCAGTTCTTC. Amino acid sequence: CASSDVTTPSEQFF.